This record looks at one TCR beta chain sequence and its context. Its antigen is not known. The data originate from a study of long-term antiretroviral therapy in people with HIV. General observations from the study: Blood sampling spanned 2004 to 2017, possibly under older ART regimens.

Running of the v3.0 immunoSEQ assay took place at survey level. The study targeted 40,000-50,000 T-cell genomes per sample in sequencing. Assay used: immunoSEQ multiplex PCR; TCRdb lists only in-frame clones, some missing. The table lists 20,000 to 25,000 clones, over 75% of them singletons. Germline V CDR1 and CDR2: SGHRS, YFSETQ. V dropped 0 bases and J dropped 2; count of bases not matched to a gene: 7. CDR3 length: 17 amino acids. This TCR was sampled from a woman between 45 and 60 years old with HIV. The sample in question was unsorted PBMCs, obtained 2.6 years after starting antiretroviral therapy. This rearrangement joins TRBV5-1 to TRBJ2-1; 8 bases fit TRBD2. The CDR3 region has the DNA TGCGCCAGCAGCTTGGGTAGGGCGGGAGGTACCTACAATGAGCAGTTCTTC. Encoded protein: CASSLGRAGGTYNEQFF.